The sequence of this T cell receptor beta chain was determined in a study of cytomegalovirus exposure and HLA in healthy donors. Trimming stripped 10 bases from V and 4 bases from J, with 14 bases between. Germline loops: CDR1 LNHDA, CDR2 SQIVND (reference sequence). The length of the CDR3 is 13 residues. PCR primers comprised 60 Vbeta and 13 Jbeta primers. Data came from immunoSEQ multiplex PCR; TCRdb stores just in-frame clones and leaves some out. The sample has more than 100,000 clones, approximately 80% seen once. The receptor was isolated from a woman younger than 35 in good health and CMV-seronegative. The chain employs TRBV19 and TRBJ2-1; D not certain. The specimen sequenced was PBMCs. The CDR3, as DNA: TGTGCCACCCGCCCCGACACTTACAATGAGCAGTTCTTC. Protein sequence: CATRPDTYNEQFF.